Listed below are T cell receptor beta chains from one sample, sequenced in a study of blood T cell dynamics during melanoma immunotherapy. Sequencing was performed with immunoSEQ multiplex PCR; in TCRdb, only in-frame clones are kept and a portion is missing. The table shows 11,000 or so clones, with roughly 87% occurring only once. The sample in question was blood, obtained from a patient treated with checkpoint blockade. These receptors originate from a human donor with melanoma. Each CDR3 is given with its conserved first and last residue. The order of the fields is J gene, clone size, D gene, V gene, CDR3 length, CDR3 DNA, CDR3 protein. The D gene is left open where the match is weak. The size entry is marked missing in some rows and otherwise reads once, few, many or a size class.

TRBJ2-4,NA,NA,TRBV28,15,TGTGCCAGCAGCTTGGGCTCCGTAGCCAAAAACATTCAGTACTTC,CASSLGSVAKNIQYF
TRBJ2-7,NA,NA,TRBV5-5,13,TGTGCCAGCAGCTTGGTGTTTAGTCCCGAGCAGTACTTC,CASSLVFSPEQYF
TRBJ1-1,NA,NA,TRBV9,15,TGTGCCAGCAGCGTAGTTGGCGGGGCTAACACTGAAGCTTTCTTT,CASSVVGGANTEAFF
TRBJ1-2,NA,NA,TRBV28,11,TGTGCCAGCAGTTTTCCCTATGGCTACACCTTC,CASSFPYGYTF
TRBJ1-1,NA,NA,TRBV28,13,TGTGCCAGCAAGATTTTGGGACGGGGTGAAGCTTTCTTT,CASKILGRGEAFF
TRBJ2-1,NA,NA,TRBV9,15,TGTGCCAGCAGCGTAGGGGTGGGCTGGTACAATGAGCAGTTCTTC,CASSVGVGWYNEQFF
TRBJ1-3,NA,NA,TRBV4-3,15,TGCGCCAGCAGCCCCCGGACCGCCTCTGGAAACACCATATATTTT,CASSPRTASGNTIYF
TRBJ2-1,NA,TRBD1,TRBV7-3,14,TGTGCCAGCAGCCCAACCGGGACAGGGATTGAGCAGTTCTTC,CASSPTGTGIEQFF
TRBJ1-5,NA,TRBD1,TRBV7-3,16,TGTGCCAGCAGCTTAAGGGCAGGGGGCGGCAATCAGCCCCAGCATTTT,CASSLRAGGGNQPQHF
TRBJ2-3,once,NA,TRBV11-2,15,TGTGCCAGCAGCCACTGGACGGGAGAGGGGGGTACGCAGTATTTT,CASSHWTGEGGTQYF
TRBJ2-7,NA,NA,TRBV10-2,11,TGCGCCAGCAGGCTGAATTACGAGCAGTACTTC,CASRLNYEQYF
TRBJ1-2,NA,NA,TRBV9,12,TGTGCCAGCAGCGCCCGGGGATGGGGCTACACCTTC,CASSARGWGYTF
TRBJ1-2,NA,TRBD1,TRBV28,13,TGTGCCAGCACGAGGGCCCAGGGGGGGGGCTACACCTTC,CASTRAQGGGYTF
TRBJ2-7,NA,TRBD2,TRBV5-5,15,TGTGCCAGCAGCTTGGCCCCGGCTAGCGGCTATTGGCAGTACTTC,CASSLAPASGYWQYF
TRBJ2-3,NA,TRBD1,TRBV9,14,TGTGCCAGCAGCGTCAGACAGGGGGCAGATACGCAGTATTTT,CASSVRQGADTQYF
TRBJ2-1,NA,TRBD2,TRBV28,16,TGTGCCAGCACTACTCCGGGGGCGGGAGGGGGCAATGAGCAGTTCTTC,CASTTPGAGGGNEQFF
TRBJ2-7,NA,TRBD1,TRBV10-3,14,TGTGCCATCAGACCCGGGACAGGCTCCTACGAGCAGTACTTC,CAIRPGTGSYEQYF
TRBJ2-7,NA,NA,TRBV5-1,14,TGCGCCAGCAGCGCTAAGACGGGGGCCGGGGAGCAGTACTTC,CASSAKTGAGEQYF
TRBJ2-7,NA,TRBD1,TRBV19,13,TGTGCCAGTAGTATATCAGGGGACAGTGGGCAGTACTTC,CASSISGDSGQYF
TRBJ1-3,NA,NA,TRBV19,15,TGTGCCAGTTCAGACAGGACTTACTCTGGAAACACCATATATTTT,CASSDRTYSGNTIYF
TRBJ2-1,NA,NA,TRBV7-3,13,TGTGCCAGCAGCCCCCTCCCCGACAATGAGCAGTTCTTC,CASSPLPDNEQFF
TRBJ2-2,NA,NA,TRBV27,14,TGTGCCAGCAGGCGACAGGCCGGCGGCGGGGAGCTGTTTTTT,CASRRQAGGGELFF
TRBJ1-2,NA,NA,TRBV5-1,13,TGCGCCAGCAGCTTGCCGGAATACTATGGCTACACCTTC,CASSLPEYYGYTF